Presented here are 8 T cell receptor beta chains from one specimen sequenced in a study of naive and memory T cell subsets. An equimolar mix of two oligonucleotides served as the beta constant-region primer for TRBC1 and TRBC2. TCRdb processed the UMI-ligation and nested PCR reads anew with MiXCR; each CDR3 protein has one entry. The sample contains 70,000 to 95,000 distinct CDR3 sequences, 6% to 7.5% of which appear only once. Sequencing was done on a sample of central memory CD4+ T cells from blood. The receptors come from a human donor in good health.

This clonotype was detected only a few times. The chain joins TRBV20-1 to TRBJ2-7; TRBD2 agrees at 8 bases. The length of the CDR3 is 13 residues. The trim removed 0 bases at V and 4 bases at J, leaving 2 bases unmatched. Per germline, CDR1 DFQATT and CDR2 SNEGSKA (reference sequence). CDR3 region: CSARDGGGYEQYF. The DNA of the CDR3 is TGCAGTGCTAGAGACGGGGGGGGATACGAGCAGTACTTC.

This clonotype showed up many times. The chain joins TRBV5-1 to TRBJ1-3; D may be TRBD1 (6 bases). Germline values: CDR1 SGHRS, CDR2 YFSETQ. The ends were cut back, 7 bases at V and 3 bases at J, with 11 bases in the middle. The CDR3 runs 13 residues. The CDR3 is CASGVTGGNTIYF. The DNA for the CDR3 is TGCGCCAGCGGCGTGACAGGTGGAAACACCATATATTTT.

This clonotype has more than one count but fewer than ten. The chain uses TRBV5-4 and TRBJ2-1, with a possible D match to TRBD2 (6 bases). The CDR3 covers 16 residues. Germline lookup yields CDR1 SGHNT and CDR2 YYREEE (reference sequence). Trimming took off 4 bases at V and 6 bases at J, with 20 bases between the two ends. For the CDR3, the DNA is TGTGCCAGCAGCACACCCCGGGACTCGGTAGGCAATGAGCAGTTCTTC. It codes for CASSTPRDSVGNEQFF.

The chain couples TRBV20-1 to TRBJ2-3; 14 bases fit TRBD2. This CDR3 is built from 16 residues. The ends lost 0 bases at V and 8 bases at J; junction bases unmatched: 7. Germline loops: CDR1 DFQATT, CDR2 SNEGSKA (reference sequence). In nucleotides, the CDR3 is TGCAGTGCTAGAGATCTGACTAGCGGGGGGGCGGGTACGCAGTATTTT. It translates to CSARDLTSGGAGTQYF.

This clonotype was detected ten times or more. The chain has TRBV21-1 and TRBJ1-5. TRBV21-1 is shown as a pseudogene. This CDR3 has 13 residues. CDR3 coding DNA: TGTGCCAGCAGCGGGGAGTGGAATCAGCCCCAGCATTTT. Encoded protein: CASSGEWNQPQHF.

CDR3: CASSYEETQYF. CDR3 in DNA: TGTGCCAGCAGTTACGAGGAGACCCAGTACTTC. The chain couples TRBV6-2 or TRBV6-3 to TRBJ2-5, with no clear D. The CDR3 runs to 11 residues. The V gene's germline CDR1 is MNHEY and CDR2 SVGEGT. Trimming took off 2 bases at V and 5 bases at J, with 3 bases between the two ends.

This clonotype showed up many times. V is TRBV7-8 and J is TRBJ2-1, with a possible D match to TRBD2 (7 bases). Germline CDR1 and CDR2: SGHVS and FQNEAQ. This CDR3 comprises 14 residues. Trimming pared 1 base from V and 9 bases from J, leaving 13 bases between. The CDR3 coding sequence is TGTGCCAGCAGCTTAGGGGAGGGGGGGAGTGAGCAGTTCTTC. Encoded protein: CASSLGEGGSEQFF.

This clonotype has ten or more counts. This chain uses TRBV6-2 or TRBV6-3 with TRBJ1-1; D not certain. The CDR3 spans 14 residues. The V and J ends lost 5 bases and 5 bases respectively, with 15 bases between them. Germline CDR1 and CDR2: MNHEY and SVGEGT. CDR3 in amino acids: CASSPLGRRTEAFF. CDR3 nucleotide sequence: TGTGCCAGCAGTCCATTAGGGCGGCGAACTGAAGCTTTCTTT.